The clone carrying this T cell receptor (beta chain) was seen repeatedly, ten times or more. Given the absence of the conserved phenylalanine or tryptophan at the CDR3 end, a read error is likely. The data were taken from a study of early T cells in non-severe SARS-CoV-2 infection. Study as a whole: Sequencing of bulk RNA from unsorted whole blood was done, without chain pairing.

Each single cDNA molecule received a unique molecular identifier. TCRdb called the 5' RACE reads again in MiXCR, with one record for every CDR3 protein. The sample records 30,000 to 40,000 distinct CDR3 sequences, 5% to 6% being singletons. Material for sequencing was whole blood. The source is an adult who was a healthcare worker with PCR-confirmed SARS-CoV-2 infection or an uninfected control (not recorded which).

The CDR3 DNA reads as TGTGCCAGCAGCATCCCCAGCCGTACTGAAGCTTTCCTT. Amino acid sequence: CASSIPSRTEAFL. This sequence joins TRBV7-8 and TRBJ1-1, with unresolved D. The germline V gene encodes CDR1 SGHVS and CDR2 FQNEAQ. V shed 5 bases and J shed 5 bases, with 12 bases lying between them. This CDR3 has 13 residues.